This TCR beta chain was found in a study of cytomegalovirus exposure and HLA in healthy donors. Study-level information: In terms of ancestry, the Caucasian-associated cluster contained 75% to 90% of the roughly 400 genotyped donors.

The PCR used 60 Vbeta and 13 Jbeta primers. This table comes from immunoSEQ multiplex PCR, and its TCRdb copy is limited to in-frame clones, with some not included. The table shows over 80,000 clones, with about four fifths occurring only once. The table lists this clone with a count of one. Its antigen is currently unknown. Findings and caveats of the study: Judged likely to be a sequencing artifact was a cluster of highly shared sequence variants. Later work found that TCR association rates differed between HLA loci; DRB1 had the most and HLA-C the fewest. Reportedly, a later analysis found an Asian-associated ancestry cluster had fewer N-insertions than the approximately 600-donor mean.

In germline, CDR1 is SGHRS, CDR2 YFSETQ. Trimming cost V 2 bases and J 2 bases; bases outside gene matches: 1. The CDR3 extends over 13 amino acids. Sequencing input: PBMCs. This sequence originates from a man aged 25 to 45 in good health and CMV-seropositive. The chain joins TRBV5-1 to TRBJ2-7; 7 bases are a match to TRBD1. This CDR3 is CASSFGTAYEQYF. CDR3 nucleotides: TGCGCCAGCAGCTTTGGGACAGCCTACGAGCAGTACTTC.